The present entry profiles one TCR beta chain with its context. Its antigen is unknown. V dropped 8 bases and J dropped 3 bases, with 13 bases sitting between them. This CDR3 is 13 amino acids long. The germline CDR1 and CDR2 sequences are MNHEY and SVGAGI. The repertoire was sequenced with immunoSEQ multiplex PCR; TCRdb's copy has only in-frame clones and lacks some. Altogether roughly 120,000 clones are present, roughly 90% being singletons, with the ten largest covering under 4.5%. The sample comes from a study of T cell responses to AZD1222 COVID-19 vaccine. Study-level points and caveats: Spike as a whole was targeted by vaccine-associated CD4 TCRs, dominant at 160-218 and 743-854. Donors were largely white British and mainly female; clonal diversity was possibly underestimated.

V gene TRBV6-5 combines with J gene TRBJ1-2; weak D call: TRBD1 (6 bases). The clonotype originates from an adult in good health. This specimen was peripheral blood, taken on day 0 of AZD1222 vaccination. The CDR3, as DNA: TGTGCCAGCGGCCACAGGGTGGACTATGGCTACACCTTC. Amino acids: CASGHRVDYGYTF.